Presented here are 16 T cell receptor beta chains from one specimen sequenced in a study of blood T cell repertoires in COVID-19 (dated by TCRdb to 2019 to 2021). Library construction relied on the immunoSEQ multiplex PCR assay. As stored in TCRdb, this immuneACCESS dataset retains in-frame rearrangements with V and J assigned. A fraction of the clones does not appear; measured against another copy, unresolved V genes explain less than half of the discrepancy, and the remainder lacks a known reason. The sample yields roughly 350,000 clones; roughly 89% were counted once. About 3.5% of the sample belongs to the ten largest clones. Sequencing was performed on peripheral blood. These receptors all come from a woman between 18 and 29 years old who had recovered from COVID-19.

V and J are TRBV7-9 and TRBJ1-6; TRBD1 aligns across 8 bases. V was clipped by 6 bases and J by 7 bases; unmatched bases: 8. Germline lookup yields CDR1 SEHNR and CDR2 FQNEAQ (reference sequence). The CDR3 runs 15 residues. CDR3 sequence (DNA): TGTGCCAGCAGTTCGCACGGACAGGGAAATTCACCCCTCCACTTT. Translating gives CASSSHGQGNSPLHF.

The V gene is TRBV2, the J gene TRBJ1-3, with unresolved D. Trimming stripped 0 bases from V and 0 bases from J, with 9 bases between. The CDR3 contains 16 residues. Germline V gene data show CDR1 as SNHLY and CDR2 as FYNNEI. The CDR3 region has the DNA TGTGCCAGCAGTGAAGCGAGGGTGATCTCTGGAAACACCATATATTTT. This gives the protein CASSEARVISGNTIYF.

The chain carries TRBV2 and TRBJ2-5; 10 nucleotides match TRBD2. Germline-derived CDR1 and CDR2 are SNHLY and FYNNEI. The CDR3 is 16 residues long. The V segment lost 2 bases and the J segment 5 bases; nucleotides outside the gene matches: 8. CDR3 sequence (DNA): TGTGCCAGCAGTGAAAAGGCCAGCGGGAGGGTTGAGACCCAGTACTTC. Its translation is CASSEKASGRVETQYF. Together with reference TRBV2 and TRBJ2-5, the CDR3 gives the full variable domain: EPEVTQTPSHQVTQMGQEVILRCVPISNHLYFYWYRQILGQKVEFLVSFYNNEISEKSEIFDDQFSVERPDGSNFTLKIRSTKLEDSAMYFCASSEKASGRVETQYFGPGTRLLVL.

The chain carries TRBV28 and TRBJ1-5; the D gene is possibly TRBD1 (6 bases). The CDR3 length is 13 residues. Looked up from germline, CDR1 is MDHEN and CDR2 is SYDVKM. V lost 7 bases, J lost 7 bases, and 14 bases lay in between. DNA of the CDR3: TGTGCCAGCAATACAGGGTTACGGCAGCCCCAGCATTTT. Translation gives CASNTGLRQPQHF.

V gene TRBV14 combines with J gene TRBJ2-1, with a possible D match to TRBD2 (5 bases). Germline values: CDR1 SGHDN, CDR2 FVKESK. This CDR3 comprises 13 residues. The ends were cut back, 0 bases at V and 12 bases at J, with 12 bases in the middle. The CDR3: CASSQDRPSGQFF. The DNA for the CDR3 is TGTGCCAGCAGCCAAGATCGGCCGAGCGGGCAGTTCTTC. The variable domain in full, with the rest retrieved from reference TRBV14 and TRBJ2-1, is EAGVTQFPSHSVIEKGQTVTLRCDPISGHDNLYWYRRVMGKEIKFLLHFVKESKQDESGMPNNRFLAERTGGTYSTLKVQPAELEDSGVYFCASSQDRPSGQFFGPGTRLTVL.

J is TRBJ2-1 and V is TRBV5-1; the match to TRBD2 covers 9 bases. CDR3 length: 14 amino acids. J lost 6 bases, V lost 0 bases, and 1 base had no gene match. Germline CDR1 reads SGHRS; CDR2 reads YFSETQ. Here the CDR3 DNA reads TGCGCCAGCAGCTTGGGCGGGAGGGCCAATGAGCAGTTCTTC. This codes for CASSLGGRANEQFF.

This CDR3 reads CSASQGAMNTEAFF. CDR3 nucleotides: TGCAGTGCTAGTCAAGGAGCCATGAACACTGAAGCTTTCTTT. This sequence joins TRBV20-1 and TRBJ1-1; no reliable D call. Trimming left V 3 bases short and J 0 bases short, with 11 bases between. Germline V gives CDR1 DFQATT, CDR2 SNEGSKA (reference sequence). This CDR3 is built from 14 residues.

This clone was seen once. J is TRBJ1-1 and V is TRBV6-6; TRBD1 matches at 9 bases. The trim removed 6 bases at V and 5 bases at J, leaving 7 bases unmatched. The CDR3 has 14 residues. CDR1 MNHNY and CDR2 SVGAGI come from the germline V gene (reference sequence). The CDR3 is CASRDRGRGTEAFF. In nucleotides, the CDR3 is TGTGCCAGCAGGGACAGGGGTCGGGGGACTGAAGCTTTCTTT.

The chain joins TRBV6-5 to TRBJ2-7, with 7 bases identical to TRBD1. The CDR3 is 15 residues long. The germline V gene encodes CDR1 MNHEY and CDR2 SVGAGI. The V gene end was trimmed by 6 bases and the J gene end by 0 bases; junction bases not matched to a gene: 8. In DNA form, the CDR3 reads TGTGCCAGCAGCCCCCAGGGGGTGCTCTCCTACGAGCAGTACGTC. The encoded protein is CASSPQGVLSYEQYV.

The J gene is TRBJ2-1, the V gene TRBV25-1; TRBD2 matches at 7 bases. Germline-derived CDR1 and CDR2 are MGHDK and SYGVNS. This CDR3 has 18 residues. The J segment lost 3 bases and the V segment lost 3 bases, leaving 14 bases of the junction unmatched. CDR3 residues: CASSDPGGAGDLYNEQFF. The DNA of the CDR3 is TGTGCCAGCAGTGACCCCGGCGGGGCGGGAGACCTCTACAATGAGCAGTTCTTC.

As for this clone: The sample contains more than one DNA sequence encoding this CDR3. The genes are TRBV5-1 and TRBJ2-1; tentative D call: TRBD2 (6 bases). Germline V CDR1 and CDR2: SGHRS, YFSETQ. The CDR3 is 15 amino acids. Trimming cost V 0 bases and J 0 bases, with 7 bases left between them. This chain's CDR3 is CASSLVGGSYNEQFF. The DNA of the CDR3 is TGCGCCAGCAGCTTGGTGGGAGGCTCCTACAATGAGCAGTTCTTC. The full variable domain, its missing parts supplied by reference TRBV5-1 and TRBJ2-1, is KAGVTQTPRYLIKTRGQQVTLSCSPISGHRSVSWYQQTPGQGLQFLFEYFSETQRNKGNFPGRFSGRQFSNSRSEMNVSTLELGDSALYLCASSLVGGSYNEQFFGPGTRLTVL.

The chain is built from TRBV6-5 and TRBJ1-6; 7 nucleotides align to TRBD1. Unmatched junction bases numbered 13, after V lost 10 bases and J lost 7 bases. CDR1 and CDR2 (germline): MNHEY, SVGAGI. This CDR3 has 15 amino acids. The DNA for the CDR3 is TGTGCCACCCAAAGACAGGGCGAGGGGAATTCACCCCTCCACTTT. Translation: CATQRQGEGNSPLHF.

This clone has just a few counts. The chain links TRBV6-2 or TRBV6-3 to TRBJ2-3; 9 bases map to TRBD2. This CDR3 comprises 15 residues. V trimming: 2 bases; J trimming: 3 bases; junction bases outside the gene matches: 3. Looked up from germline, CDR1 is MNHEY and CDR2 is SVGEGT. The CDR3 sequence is CASSYGGRETDTQYF. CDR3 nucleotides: TGTGCCAGCAGTTACGGCGGGAGGGAAACAGATACGCAGTATTTT.

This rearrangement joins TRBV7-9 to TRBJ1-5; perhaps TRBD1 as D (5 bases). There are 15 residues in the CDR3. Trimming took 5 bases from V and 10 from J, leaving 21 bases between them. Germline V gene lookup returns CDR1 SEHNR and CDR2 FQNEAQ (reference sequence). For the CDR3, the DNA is TGTGCCAGCAGCCCTCAGGGTGGGGCAGCAGTACCCCAGCATTTT. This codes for CASSPQGGAAVPQHF. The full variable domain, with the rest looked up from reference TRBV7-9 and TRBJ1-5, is DTGVSQNPRHKITKRGQNVTFRCDPISEHNRLYWYRQTLGQGPEFLTYFQNEAQLEKSRLLSDRFSAERPKGSFSTLEIQRTEQGDSAMYLCASSPQGGAAVPQHFGDGTRLSIL.

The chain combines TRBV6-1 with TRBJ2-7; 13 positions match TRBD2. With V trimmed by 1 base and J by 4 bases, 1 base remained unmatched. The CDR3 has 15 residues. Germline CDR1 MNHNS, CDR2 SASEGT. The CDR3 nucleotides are TGTGCCAGCAGTGAAGGGACTAGCGGGAGATACGAGCAGTACGTC. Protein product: CASSEGTSGRYEQYV.

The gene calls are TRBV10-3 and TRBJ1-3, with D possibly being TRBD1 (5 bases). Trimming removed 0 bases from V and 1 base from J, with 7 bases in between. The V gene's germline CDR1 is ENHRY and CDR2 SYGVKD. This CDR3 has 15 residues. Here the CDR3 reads CAISESGGSGNTIYF. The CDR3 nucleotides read TGTGCCATCAGTGAGTCGGGGGGTTCTGGAAACACCATATATTTT.